This TCR beta chain came from a study of T cell repertoires in cytomegalovirus infection. On the study more broadly: HLA-B-restricted CMV epitopes that are well studied were used alongside recently identified HLA-C-restricted ones. A matching HLA type, together with CMV infection, was signaled by public TCR beta signatures. Study findings and constraints: People with CMV and the relevant HLA were identified by cumulative public TCR beta family frequency. CMV-specific HLA-C-restricted TCR beta clonotypes dominated the ex vivo response.

In TCRdb, the reads were re-called with MiXCR into one record per CDR3 protein. The sample shows 750,000 to 900,000 distinct CDR3 sequences, almost 30% of them seen only once. CDR1 is DFQATT and CDR2 is SNEGSKA in the germline V gene (reference sequence). Trimming shortened V by 5 bases and J by 0 bases, and 9 bases separated the two germline ends. This CDR3 is 13 amino acids long. Notes on this clonotype: Antigen unknown.

The TCR originated in a human donor in good health (CMV status not recorded). Some clones in this sample may be carry-over from other donors' samples. The sequenced sample was cultured CD8+ T cells from PBMCs, obtained from culture after CMV antigen stimulation. The chain has TRBV20-1 and TRBJ2-3; TRBD1 is a possible D gene (6 bases). The CDR3 spells CSAYRESTDTQYF. The CDR3 DNA is TGCAGTGCTTACAGGGAAAGCACAGATACGCAGTATTTT.